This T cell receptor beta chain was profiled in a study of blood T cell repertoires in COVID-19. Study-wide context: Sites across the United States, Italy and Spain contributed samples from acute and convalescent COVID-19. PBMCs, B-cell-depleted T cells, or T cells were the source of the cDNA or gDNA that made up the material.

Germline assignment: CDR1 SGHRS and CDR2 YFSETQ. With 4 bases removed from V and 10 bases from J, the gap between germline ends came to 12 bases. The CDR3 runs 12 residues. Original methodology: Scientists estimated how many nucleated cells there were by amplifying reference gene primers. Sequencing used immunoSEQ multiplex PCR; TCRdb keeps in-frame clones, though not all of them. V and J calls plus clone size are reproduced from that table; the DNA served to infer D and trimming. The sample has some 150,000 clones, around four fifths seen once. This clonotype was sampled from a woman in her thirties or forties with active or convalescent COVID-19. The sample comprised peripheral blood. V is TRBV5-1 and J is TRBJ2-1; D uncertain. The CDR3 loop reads CASSALGYEQFF. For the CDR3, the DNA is TGCGCCAGCAGCGCGCTAGGTTACGAGCAGTTCTTC.